This TCR beta chain was found in a study of T cells in women clearing cervical HPV infection. Looking at the study overall: Controls were women whose single incident HPV16 infection cleared within 12 months without precancer or cancer. HLA type could not be excluded as a confounder.

Overall study results and limits: Controls had more TRBV6-7 (0.16%) than cases (around 0.11%).

The method was immunoSEQ multiplex PCR; TCRdb's version includes in-frame clones alone and lacks a portion of them. The sample includes 48,000 or so clones. Of note for this clone: Its antigen remains unidentified. The read gets to within 3 residues of the CDR3 end, and the germline J gene fills in the rest.

Germline-derived CDR1 and CDR2 are LNHDA and SQIVND (reference sequence). This CDR3 has 17 residues. V was pared by 3 bases and J by 4 bases, with 15 bases of the junction left unmatched. Specimen: blood buffy coat. The chain is built from TRBV19 and TRBJ2-7; 7 positions agree with TRBD1. This TCR was sampled from a woman between 18 and 70 years old with a cervical HPV16 infection that either progressed to CIN3+ or cleared (not recorded which). The CDR3 bases that were read are TGTGCCAGTAGTATGGAAACGGGACAGCCCCCTCCGTACGAG. Amino acids: CASSMETGQPPPYE. In full, the CDR3 is CASSMETGQPPPYEQYF.